One and the same sample provided the 5 T cell receptor beta chains below, sequenced in a study of early T cells in non-severe SARS-CoV-2 infection. TCRdb re-analysed the 5' RACE reads in MiXCR, keeping a single row per CDR3 protein. The sample lists about 80,000 distinct CDR3 sequences; roughly 12% were seen once. The sequencing input was whole blood. These receptors were obtained from an adult who was a healthcare worker with PCR-confirmed SARS-CoV-2 infection or an uninfected control (not recorded which).

This chain connects TRBV29-1 to TRBJ2-3; perhaps D is TRBD1 or TRBD2 (5 bases each). Germline assignment: CDR1 SQVTM and CDR2 ANQGSEA. CDR3 length equals 13 residues. V shed 7 bases and J shed 4 bases, with 15 bases lying between them. This CDR3 reads CSAHWGSADTQYF. The DNA of the CDR3 is TGCAGCGCGCACTGGGGGAGCGCAGATACGCAGTATTTT.

This clonotype has ten or more counts. This rearrangement joins TRBV29-1 to TRBJ1-1, with no clear D. CDR3 length: 12 residues. The germline V gene has CDR1 SQVTM and CDR2 ANQGSEA. The V end was cut by 6 bases, the J end by 1 base, with 9 bases between. Here the CDR3 DNA reads TGCAGCGTCATGGACGGGAACACTGAAGCTTTCTTT. It translates to CSVMDGNTEAFF.

This clonotype counts as medium-sized. The gene calls are TRBV29-1 and TRBJ1-2; D gene unclear. Germline V gene data show CDR1 as SQVTM and CDR2 as ANQGSEA. The ends were cut back, 1 base at V and 0 bases at J, with 9 bases in the middle. The CDR3 has 14 residues. The CDR3 nucleotides are TGCAGCGTTGAAGTGACCCGAGCTAACTATGGCTACACCTTC. Protein sequence: CSVEVTRANYGYTF.

This clonotype was seen ten or more times. The chain combines TRBV10-3 with TRBJ1-1; D unclear. Trimming removed 0 bases from V and 1 base from J, with 6 bases in between. The V gene's germline CDR1 is ENHRY and CDR2 SYGVKD. The CDR3 runs 14 residues. In DNA form, the CDR3 reads TGTGCCATCAGTGAGTCCCCCACGAACACTGAAGCTTTCTTT. Its translation: CAISESPTNTEAFF.

This clonotype has a single count. The chain employs TRBV20-1 and TRBJ1-5; unclear D gene. Germline CDR1 and CDR2: DFQATT and SNEGSKA (reference sequence). Trimming stripped 0 bases from V and 0 bases from J, with 9 bases between. This CDR3 is built from 15 residues. The CDR3 bases are TGCAGTGCTAGAGAAGGAGGTTATAGCAATCAGCCCCAGCATTTT. Its protein is CSAREGGYSNQPQHF.